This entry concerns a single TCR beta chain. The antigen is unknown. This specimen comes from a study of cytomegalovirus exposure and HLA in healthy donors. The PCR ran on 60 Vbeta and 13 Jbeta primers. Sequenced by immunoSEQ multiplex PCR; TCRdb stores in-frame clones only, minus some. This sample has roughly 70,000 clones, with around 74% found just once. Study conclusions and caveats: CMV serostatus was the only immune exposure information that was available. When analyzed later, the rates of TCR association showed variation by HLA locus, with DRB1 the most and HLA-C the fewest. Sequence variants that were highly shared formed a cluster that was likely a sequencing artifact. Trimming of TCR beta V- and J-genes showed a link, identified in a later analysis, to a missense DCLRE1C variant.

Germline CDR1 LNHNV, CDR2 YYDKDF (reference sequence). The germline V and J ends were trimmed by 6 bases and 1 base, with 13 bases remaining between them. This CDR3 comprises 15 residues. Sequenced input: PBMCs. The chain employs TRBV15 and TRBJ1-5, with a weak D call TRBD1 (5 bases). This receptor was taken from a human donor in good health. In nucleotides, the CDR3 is TGTGCCACCAGTCGTACAGGTAGCAGCAATCAGCCCCAGCATTTT. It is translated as CATSRTGSSNQPQHF.